This entry lists 12 T cell receptor beta chains sequenced from one sample in a study of cytomegalovirus exposure and HLA in healthy donors. The PCR was carried out with 60 Vbeta primers and 13 Jbeta primers. Sequencing was performed with immunoSEQ multiplex PCR; in TCRdb, only in-frame clones are kept and a portion is missing. The sample shows over 150,000 clones, roughly 78% of them seen only once. Sequencing input: PBMCs. These receptors were obtained from a woman aged 45-59 years in good health and CMV-seropositive.

The chain joins TRBV2 to TRBJ2-3, with 13 bases fitting TRBD2. V shed 10 bases, J shed 1 base, and the junction held 5 bases outside the gene matches. Germline V gene sequence: CDR1 SNHLY, CDR2 FYNNEI. CDR3 size: 15 residues. CDR3 loop: CAITLAGGRTDTQYF. The CDR3 DNA is TGTGCCATCACACTAGCGGGGGGGCGCACAGATACGCAGTATTTT.

The V call is TRBV30, the J call TRBJ2-2, with TRBD1 matching 10 bases. V shed 3 bases and J 5 bases; nucleotides not matched to a gene: 6. From germline, CDR1 is GTSNPN and CDR2 SVGIG (reference sequence). This CDR3 comprises 15 residues. The CDR3 protein is CAWSPGTGVTGELFF. For the CDR3, the DNA is TGTGCCTGGAGCCCCGGGACAGGGGTAACCGGGGAGCTGTTTTTT.

This chain connects TRBV5-4 to TRBJ2-7; 10 bases are a match to TRBD2. The germline gives CDR1 SGHNT, CDR2 YYREEE (reference sequence). After removal of 4 bases from V and 0 bases from J, the junction contained 13 bases not matched to a gene. This CDR3 is 18 amino acids long. In DNA, the CDR3 is TGTGCCAGCAGCCCTCCCGGACTAGCGGCGTCTTCCTCCTACGAGCAGTACTTC. As protein: CASSPPGLAASSSYEQYF. Full variable domain (rest looked up from reference TRBV5-4 and TRBJ2-7): ETGVTQSPTHLIKTRGQQVTLRCSSQSGHNTVSWYQQALGQGPQFIFQYYREEENGRGNFPPRFSGLQFPNYSSELNVNALELDDSALYLCASSPPGLAASSSYEQYFGPGTRLTVT.

This clone appeared a single time. The chain recombines TRBV18 with TRBJ1-4; the D gene is possibly TRBD1 (6 bases). This CDR3 contains 13 residues. V shed 6 bases and J shed 5 bases, with 10 bases lying between them. CDR1 is KGHSH and CDR2 is LQKENI in the germline V gene. This CDR3 is CASSRGANEKLFF. The CDR3 region has the DNA TGTGCCAGCTCCCGGGGGGCGAATGAAAAACTGTTTTTT. Drawing the rest from reference TRBV18 and TRBJ1-4, the complete variable domain is NAGVMQNPRHLVRRRGQEARLRCSPMKGHSHVYWYRQLPEEGLKFMVYLQKENIIDESGMPKERFSAEFPKEGPSILRIQQVVRGDSAAYFCASSRGANEKLFFGSGTQLSVL.

V and J are TRBV5-5 and TRBJ1-2, with D tentatively TRBD1 (6 bases). CDR1 and CDR2 (germline): SGHKS, YYEKEE (reference sequence). This CDR3 is built from 17 residues. V was trimmed by 0 bases and J by 1 base, leaving 16 bases between them. Written as DNA, the CDR3 is TGTGCCAGCAGCTTGGCGAGTAGGTCAGGGGATAACTATGGCTACACCTTC. It codes for CASSLASRSGDNYGYTF. Based on the CDR3 plus reference TRBV5-5 and TRBJ1-2, the full variable domain is DAGVTQSPTHLIKTRGQQVTLRCSPISGHKSVSWYQQVLGQGPQFIFQYYEKEERGRGNFPDRFSARQFPNYSSELNVNALLLGDSALYLCASSLASRSGDNYGYTFGSGTRLTVV.

The rearrangement joins TRBV6-6 to TRBJ1-4; possibly TRBD1 for D (5 bases). Trimming shortened V by 6 bases and J by 0 bases, and 14 bases separated the two germline ends. CDR1 is MNHNY and CDR2 is SVGAGI in the germline V gene (reference sequence). This CDR3 is 16 amino acids long. In nucleotides, the CDR3 is TGTGCCAGCAGGATTGGGCGGGGGGCAACTAATGAAAAACTGTTTTTT. Protein sequence: CASRIGRGATNEKLFF.

The V gene is TRBV29-1, the J gene TRBJ1-6; TRBD1 matches 9 bases. Germline CDR1 reads SQVTM; CDR2 reads ANQGSEA. With 5 bases clipped from V and 7 bases from J, the junction kept 3 bases outside the gene matches. The CDR3 runs 13 residues. This chain's CDR3 is CSVLQGANSPLHF. The CDR3 nucleotides read TGCAGCGTTCTACAGGGGGCCAATTCACCCCTCCACTTT.

J is TRBJ1-2 and V is TRBV9; no clear D gene. V lost 0 bases to trimming and J lost 3 bases, with 18 bases between them. The CDR3 is 17 residues long. Per the germline V gene, CDR1 is SGDLS and CDR2 is YYNGEE. CDR3 coding DNA: TGTGCCAGCAGCGTAGAGTTTCCGAGCCCGAGGGACTATGGCTACACCTTC. Translating it yields CASSVEFPSPRDYGYTF.

This chain uses TRBV18 with TRBJ1-1; D is unresolved. This CDR3 is built from 15 residues. Germline V gene sequence: CDR1 KGHSH, CDR2 LQKENI. V was trimmed by 5 bases and J by 0 bases, leaving 13 bases between them. In DNA form, the CDR3 reads TGTGCCAGCTCATCTAGCCAAGACATGAACACTGAAGCTTTCTTT. Translating it yields CASSSSQDMNTEAFF.

With regard to this clone: An end of the junction does not agree with germline; a read error may underlie this. The same CDR3 is also encoded by other DNA sequences in this sample. V usage is TRBV10-3 and J usage is TRBJ1-6, with D perhaps TRBD1 (5 bases). Germline CDR1 and CDR2: ENHRY and SYGVKD. This CDR3 spans 14 amino acids. CDR3 sequence (DNA): TGTGCCATCAGTGTTCAGGGTGTCGCTTCACCCCTCCACTTC. It translates to CAISVQGVASPLHF.

The chain employs TRBV27 and TRBJ1-2; 10 nucleotides line up with TRBD1. The germline V gene encodes CDR1 MNHEY and CDR2 SMNVEV (reference sequence). V dropped 4 bases and J dropped 1; count of bases not matched to a gene: 9. The CDR3 sequence is 17 residues long. The CDR3: CASSSYRDRGNNYGYTF. In DNA form, the CDR3 reads TGTGCCAGCAGTTCCTACCGGGACAGGGGAAATAACTATGGCTACACCTTC.

This clone was seen just once. The chain uses TRBV7-6 and TRBJ2-7; D might be TRBD2 (6 bases). The CDR3 sequence is 15 residues long. Germline V lookup: CDR1 SGHVS, CDR2 FNYEAQ. V was cut by 5 bases and J by 0 bases, with 14 bases left in between. CDR3 sequence reads: CASSNSRGSSYEQYF. For the CDR3, the DNA is TGTGCCAGCAGCAATAGCCGGGGGAGCTCCTACGAGCAGTACTTC.